This is a list of T cell receptor beta chains from one sample in a study of breast tumors, draining lymph nodes, adjacent tissues. Each CDR3 protein gets one entry after TCRdb re-called the multiplex PCR reads with MiXCR. The sample holds about 94,000 distinct CDR3 sequences; around 28% are singletons and the top ten take 8% to 9%. Sequenced input: axillary lymph node tissue. All receptors derive from a female donor with breast cancer. Some clones in this sample may be carry-over from other donors' samples. Both conserved end residues are part of each CDR3. A D gene is named only where the DNA matches it firmly. Clone size appears in some rows only: once, few, many, or a class for an expanded clone.

many	TRBV7-8	NA	TRBJ2-2	CASSLLQWETSLNTGELFF	TGTGCCAGCAGCTTATTGCAGTGGGAAACCTCCCTGAACACCGGGGAGCTGTTTTTT
many	TRBV12-3/TRBV12-4	NA	TRBJ2-3	CANSFGDTQYF	TGTGCCAACAGTTTCGGCGATACGCAGTATTTT
NA	TRBV7-2	NA	TRBJ1-2	CASSLGSGYGYTF	TGTGCCAGCAGCCTTGGGTCCGGCTATGGCTACACCTTC
many	TRBV12-3/TRBV12-4	NA	TRBJ1-2	CASSLAKHGYTF	TGTGCCAGCAGTTTAGCCAAGCATGGCTACACCTTC
NA	TRBV2	TRBD1	TRBJ1-6	CASSVNRGANSPLHF	TGTGCCAGCAGTGTCAACAGGGGTGCTAATTCACCCCTCCACTTT
many	TRBV10-3	NA	TRBJ1-5	CAISPGGNQPQHF	TGTGCCATCAGTCCAGGGGGCAATCAGCCCCAGCATTTT
many	TRBV3-1	TRBD1	TRBJ1-6	CASRPGQRSYNSPLHF	TGTGCCAGCAGGCCGGGACAGCGCTCCTATAATTCACCCCTCCACTTT
NA	TRBV5-6	NA	TRBJ1-6	CASSLGRTRDSPLHF	TGTGCCAGCAGCCTGGGACGGACGCGCGATTCACCCCTCCACTTT
many	TRBV6-6	TRBD1	TRBJ1-2	CASSIQTGGPSGYTF	TGTGCCAGCAGTATTCAGACAGGGGGCCCAAGTGGCTACACCTTC
many	TRBV20-1	NA	TRBJ2-3	CSARDDPPDTQYF	TGCAGTGCTAGAGATGATCCCCCAGATACGCAGTATTTT
many	TRBV7-3	TRBD2	TRBJ2-5	CASSLTGRSGETQYF	TGTGCCAGCAGCTTAACCGGGAGGTCGGGGGAGACCCAGTACTTC
NA	TRBV4-3	NA	TRBJ2-3	CASSQYLLLGGSSDTQYF	TGCGCCAGCAGCCAATATCTTCTATTAGGGGGTAGTTCAGATACGCAGTATTTT
many	TRBV5-1	NA	TRBJ2-5	CASSTNGLVGETQYF	TGCGCCAGCAGCACCAACGGTCTCGTCGGGGAGACCCAGTACTTC
many	TRBV7-9	TRBD2	TRBJ2-1	CASSLRTRGYNEQFF	TGTGCCAGCAGCTTAAGGACTAGGGGATACAATGAGCAGTTCTTC
many	TRBV29-1	NA	TRBJ2-1	CSVVRAGNEQFF	TGCAGCGTCGTGAGAGCCGGGAATGAGCAGTTCTTC
NA	TRBV20-1	NA	TRBJ2-1	CSATRDHTDSEQFF	TGCAGTGCTACGCGGGACCACACAGATAGTGAGCAGTTCTTC
many	TRBV5-8	TRBD2	TRBJ2-3	CATSKAGVSTDTQYF	TGTGCCACGTCTAAAGCGGGAGTTAGCACAGATACGCAGTATTTT
many	TRBV5-8	NA	TRBJ1-2	CASSRDLQGDGYTF	TGTGCCAGCAGCCGAGATTTACAGGGAGATGGCTACACCTTC
many	TRBV20-1	NA	TRBJ2-7	CSASGLAYEQYF	TGCAGTGCTAGCGGCTTAGCCTACGAGCAGTACTTC
many	TRBV19	NA	TRBJ1-3	CASSIPGQSGNTIYF	TGTGCCAGTAGTATCCCCGGGCAGTCTGGAAACACCATATATTTT
once	TRBV7-2	NA	TRBJ2-7	CASSLGTGEAGQYF	TGTGCCAGCAGTCTCGGGACGGGGGAGGCAGGGCAGTACTTC
many	TRBV20-1	TRBD2	TRBJ2-1	CSARDYSGRANEQFF	TGCAGTGCTAGAGATTATAGCGGGAGGGCCAATGAGCAGTTCTTC
NA	TRBV20-1	TRBD2	TRBJ2-5	CSARPAWAGAGETQYF	TGCAGTGCTAGACCGGCGTGGGCGGGAGCCGGTGAGACCCAGTACTTC
NA	TRBV29-1	NA	TRBJ1-2	CSVERTPNGYTF	TGCAGCGTTGAAAGGACCCCAAATGGCTACACCTTC
many	TRBV7-2	TRBD2	TRBJ2-7	CASSLAGGGMSSYEQYF	TGTGCCAGCAGCTTAGCCGGGGGGGGCATGAGCTCCTACGAGCAGTACTTC
NA	TRBV5-1	NA	TRBJ1-2	CASSPIWTGSSYTF	TGCGCCAGCAGCCCAATATGGACCGGGAGCAGCTACACCTTC
many	TRBV19	NA	TRBJ1-2	CASSTLSRTANYGYTF	TGTGCCAGTAGTACGCTCTCGAGGACAGCTAACTATGGCTACACCTTC
NA	TRBV19	TRBD1	TRBJ2-7	CASSTRTGASYEQYF	TGTGCCAGTAGTACACGGACAGGGGCCTCCTACGAGCAGTACTTC
many	TRBV3-1	NA	TRBJ2-5	CASSQTGETQYF	TGTGCCAGCAGCCAAACTGGGGAGACCCAGTACTTC
NA	TRBV28	NA	TRBJ1-6	CASSFDGERTPLHF	TGTGCCAGCAGTTTCGACGGAGAGAGGACACCCCTCCACTTT
NA	TRBV28	TRBD2	TRBJ2-4	CASSSMTSGRYIQYF	TGTGCCAGCAGTTCCATGACTAGCGGGAGGTACATTCAGTACTTC
many	TRBV5-1	TRBD2	TRBJ2-1	CASSQTSGSYEQFF	TGCGCCAGCAGCCAGACTAGCGGGAGCTATGAGCAGTTCTTC
many	TRBV6-1	TRBD2	TRBJ2-1	CAGASGPSTVF	TGTGCCGGGGCTAGCGGGCCCTCGACAGTATTC
many	TRBV11-2	NA	TRBJ2-3	CASSPRTRGTDTQYF	TGTGCCAGCAGCCCCCGGACGAGGGGCACAGATACGCAGTATTTT
once	TRBV10-3	TRBD2	TRBJ2-3	CAIRLAGETDTQYF	TGTGCCATAAGACTAGCGGGAGAGACAGATACGCAGTATTTT
many	TRBV18	NA	TRBJ1-2	CASSPEKGGYYGYTF	TGTGCCAGCTCACCAGAGAAAGGGGGGTACTATGGCTACACCTTC
many	TRBV20-1	NA	TRBJ2-3	CSARDIAVRRGSTDTQYF	TGCAGTGCTAGAGATATCGCCGTCCGGCGTGGAAGCACAGATACGCAGTATTTT
NA	TRBV14	NA	TRBJ1-4	CASRLTGGNEKLSF	TGTGCCAGCAGGTTAACCGGGGGTAATGAAAAACTGTCTTTT
many	TRBV5-8	TRBD1	TRBJ1-6	CASSRTGGNSPLHF	TGTGCCAGCAGCCGTACAGGGGGGAATTCACCCCTCCACTTT
NA	TRBV14	NA	TRBJ1-1	CASRTGIANTEAFF	TGTGCCAGTAGGACGGGGATCGCGAACACTGAAGCTTTCTTT
many	TRBV14	NA	TRBJ2-7	CASSLSRFSYEQYF	TGTGCCAGCAGCCTGTCACGATTCTCCTACGAGCAGTACTTC
NA	TRBV7-2	TRBD2	TRBJ2-2	CASSLVGTSAGELFF	TGTGCCAGCAGCTTAGTTGGGACTAGCGCCGGGGAGCTGTTTTTT
NA	TRBV2	TRBD1	TRBJ1-5	CASSEGQGGNQPQHF	TGTGCCAGCAGTGAGGGACAGGGAGGCAATCAGCCCCAGCATTTT
many	TRBV9	TRBD2	TRBJ2-1	CASSPGLPYNEQFF	TGTGCCAGCAGCCCGGGACTACCGTACAATGAGCAGTTCTTC
many	TRBV7-3	NA	TRBJ2-1	CASSLVGSEQFF	TGTGCCAGCAGCTTAGTCGGGTCGGAGCAGTTCTTC
NA	TRBV5-1	TRBD1	TRBJ2-7	CASSFYRGREEQYF	TGCGCCAGCAGCTTTTACAGGGGGCGCGAAGAGCAGTACTTC
many	TRBV6-6	NA	TRBJ1-5	CASSYDGLRPQHF	TGTGCCAGCAGTTACGACGGCTTACGGCCCCAGCATTTT
NA	TRBV2	NA	TRBJ2-7	CASSEGAVLYEQYF	TGTGCCAGCAGTGAAGGGGCCGTCCTCTACGAGCAGTACTTC
NA	TRBV5-1	NA	TRBJ2-6	CASSLGLGADTEAF	TGCGCCAGCAGCTTGGGGCTGGGGGCGGACACTGAAGCTTTC
NA	TRBV4-3	NA	TRBJ1-1	CASSQLTEVNTEAFF	TGCGCCAGCAGCCAACTGACAGAGGTGAACACTGAAGCTTTCTTT
many	TRBV6-1	NA	TRBJ1-2	CASSFKTSSGYTF	TGTGCCAGCAGCTTTAAGACTTCGAGTGGCTACACCTTC
many	TRBV27	TRBD1	TRBJ1-6	CASEPDRGNSPLHF	TGTGCCAGCGAGCCGGACAGGGGCAATTCACCCCTCCACTTT
many	TRBV5-1	NA	TRBJ2-7	CASSQGPSATPGEQYF	TGCGCCAGCAGCCAGGGCCCTTCAGCCACCCCTGGCGAGCAGTACTTC
NA	TRBV24-1	NA	TRBJ2-5	CATSEGRQGKGTRYF	TGTGCCACCAGTGAGGGCAGGCAAGGAAAAGGGACCCGGTACTTC
many	TRBV12-3/TRBV12-4	NA	TRBJ2-3	CASSSGHLRADTQYF	TGTGCCAGCAGCTCCGGACACCTGAGGGCAGATACGCAGTATTTT
few	TRBV6-1	NA	TRBJ1-1	CASSTDSHTEAFF	TGTGCCAGCAGTACGGACAGCCACACTGAAGCTTTCTTT